This T cell receptor (beta chain) was recovered during a study of blood T cell repertoires in COVID-19. Study context: There were acute and convalescent COVID-19 samples, and they came from the United States, Italy and Spain.

Participants came from 24 US areas, aged roughly 18 to 89 years. The CDR3 runs 14 residues. Trimming cost V 1 base and J 6 bases, with 13 bases left between them. CDR1 and CDR2 (germline): LNHNV, YYDKDF (reference sequence). Profiled with immunoSEQ multiplex PCR; TCRdb holds only in-frame clones, not every one. Among under 250,000 clones listed, roughly 90% were seen once. The receptor's source is a woman aged 25 to 45 with acute COVID-19. Sequencing was done on a sample of PBMCs or T cells enriched from blood (not recorded which). The chain has TRBV15 and TRBJ2-7; TRBD1 might be the D (6 bases). The CDR3 DNA is TGTGCCACCAGCAGAGTTACAGGGCCAACCGAGCAGTACTTC. This codes for CATSRVTGPTEQYF.